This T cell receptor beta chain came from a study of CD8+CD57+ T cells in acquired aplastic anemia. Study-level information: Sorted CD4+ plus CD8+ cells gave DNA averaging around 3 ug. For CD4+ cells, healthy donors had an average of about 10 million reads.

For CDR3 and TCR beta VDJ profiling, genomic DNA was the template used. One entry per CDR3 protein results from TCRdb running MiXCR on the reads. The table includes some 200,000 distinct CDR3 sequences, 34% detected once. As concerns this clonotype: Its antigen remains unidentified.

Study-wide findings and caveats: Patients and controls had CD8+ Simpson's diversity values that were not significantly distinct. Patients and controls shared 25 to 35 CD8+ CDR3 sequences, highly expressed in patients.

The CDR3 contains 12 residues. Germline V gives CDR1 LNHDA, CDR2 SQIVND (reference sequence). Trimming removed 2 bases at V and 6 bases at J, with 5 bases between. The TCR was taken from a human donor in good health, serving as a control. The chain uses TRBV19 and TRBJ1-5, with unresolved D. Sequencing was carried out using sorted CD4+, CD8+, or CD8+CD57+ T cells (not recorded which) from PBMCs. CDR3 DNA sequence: TGTGCCAGTAGTATACACCCTCAGCCCCAGCATTTT. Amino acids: CASSIHPQPQHF.